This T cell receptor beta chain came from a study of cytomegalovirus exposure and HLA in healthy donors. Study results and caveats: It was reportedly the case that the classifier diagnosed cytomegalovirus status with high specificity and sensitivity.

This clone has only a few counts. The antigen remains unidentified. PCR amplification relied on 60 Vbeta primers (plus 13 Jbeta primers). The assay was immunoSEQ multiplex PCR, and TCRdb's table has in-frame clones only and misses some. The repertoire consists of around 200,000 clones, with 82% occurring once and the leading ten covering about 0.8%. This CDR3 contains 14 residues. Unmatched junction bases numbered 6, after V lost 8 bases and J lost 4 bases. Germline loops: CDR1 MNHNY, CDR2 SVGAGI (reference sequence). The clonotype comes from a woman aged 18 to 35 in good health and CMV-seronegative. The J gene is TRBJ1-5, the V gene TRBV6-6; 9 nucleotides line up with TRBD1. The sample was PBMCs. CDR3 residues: CASAGTGLNQPQHF. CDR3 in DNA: TGTGCCAGCGCAGGGACAGGGCTGAATCAGCCCCAGCATTTT.